A single T cell receptor beta chain is shown here with its context. This sample was taken from a study of blood T cell repertoires in COVID-19. Assay: immunoSEQ multiplex PCR; the TCRdb copy retains only in-frame clones and omits some. This sample has 150,000 to 200,000 clones, with 88% found just once. The CDR3 sequence is 17 residues long. Germline CDR1 reads SGHRS; CDR2 reads YFSETQ. V gave up 0 bases and J gave up 8 bases; unmatched junction bases: 10. The source is a woman aged 50 to 60 who had recovered from COVID-19. Material for sequencing was PBMCs or T cells enriched from blood (not recorded which). This chain connects TRBV5-1 to TRBJ1-6, with 8 bases lining up with TRBD1. CDR3 sequence (DNA): TGCGCCAGCAGCTTGGCGGTATCTGGGACAGGACATTCACCCCTCCACTTT. Protein sequence: CASSLAVSGTGHSPLHF.